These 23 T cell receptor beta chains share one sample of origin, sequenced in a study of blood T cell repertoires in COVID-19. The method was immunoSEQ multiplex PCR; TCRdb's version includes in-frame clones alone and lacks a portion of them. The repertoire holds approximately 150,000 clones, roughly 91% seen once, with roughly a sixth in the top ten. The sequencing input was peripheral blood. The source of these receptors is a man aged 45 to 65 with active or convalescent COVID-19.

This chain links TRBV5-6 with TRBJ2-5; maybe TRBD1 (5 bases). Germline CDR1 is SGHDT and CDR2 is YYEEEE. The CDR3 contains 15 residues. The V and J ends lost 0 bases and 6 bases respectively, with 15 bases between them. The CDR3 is CASSLGGRGLQTQYF. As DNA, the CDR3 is TGTGCCAGCAGCTTGGGAGGTAGGGGTCTGCAGACCCAGTACTTC.

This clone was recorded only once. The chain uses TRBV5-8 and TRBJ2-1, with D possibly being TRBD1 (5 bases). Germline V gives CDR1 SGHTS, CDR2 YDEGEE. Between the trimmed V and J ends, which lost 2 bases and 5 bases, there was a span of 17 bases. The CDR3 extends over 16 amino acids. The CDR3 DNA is TGTGCCAGCAGCTTTCCGATTCGACAGCTAGACAATGAGCAGTTCTTC. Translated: CASSFPIRQLDNEQFF.

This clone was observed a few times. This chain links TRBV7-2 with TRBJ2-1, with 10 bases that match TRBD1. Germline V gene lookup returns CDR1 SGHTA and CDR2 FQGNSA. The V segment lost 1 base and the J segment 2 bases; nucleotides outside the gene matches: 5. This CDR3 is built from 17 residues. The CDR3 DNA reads TGTGCCAGCAGCTTAGTTTCGGGGACAGGGGCCTACAATGAGCAGTTCTTC. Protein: CASSLVSGTGAYNEQFF.

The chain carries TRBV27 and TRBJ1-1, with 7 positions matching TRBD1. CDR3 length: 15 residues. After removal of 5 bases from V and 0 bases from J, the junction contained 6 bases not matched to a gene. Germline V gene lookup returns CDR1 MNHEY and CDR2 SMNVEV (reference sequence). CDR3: CASSNLDRVNTEAFF. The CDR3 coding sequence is TGTGCCAGCAGTAACCTCGACAGGGTGAACACTGAAGCTTTCTTT.

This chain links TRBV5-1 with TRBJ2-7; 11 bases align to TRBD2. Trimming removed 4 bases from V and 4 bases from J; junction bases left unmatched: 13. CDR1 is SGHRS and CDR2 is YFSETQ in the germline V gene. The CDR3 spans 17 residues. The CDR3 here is CASSGPSGLAGGYEQYF. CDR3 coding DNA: TGCGCCAGCAGCGGACCTTCTGGGCTAGCGGGAGGATACGAGCAGTACTTC.

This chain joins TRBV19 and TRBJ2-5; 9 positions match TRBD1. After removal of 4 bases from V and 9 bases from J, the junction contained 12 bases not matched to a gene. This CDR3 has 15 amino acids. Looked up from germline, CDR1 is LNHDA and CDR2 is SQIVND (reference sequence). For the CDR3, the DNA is TGTGCCAGTAGTACCGCGGGACAGGGACGGGGGGCCCAGTACTTC. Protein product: CASSTAGQGRGAQYF.

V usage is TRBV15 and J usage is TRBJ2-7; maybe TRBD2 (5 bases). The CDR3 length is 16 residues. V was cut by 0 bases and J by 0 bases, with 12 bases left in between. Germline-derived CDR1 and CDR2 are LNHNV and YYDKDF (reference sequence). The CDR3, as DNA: TGTGCCACCAGCAGAGATCTCCAAGGGAGCTCCTACGAGCAGTACTTC. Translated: CATSRDLQGSSYEQYF.

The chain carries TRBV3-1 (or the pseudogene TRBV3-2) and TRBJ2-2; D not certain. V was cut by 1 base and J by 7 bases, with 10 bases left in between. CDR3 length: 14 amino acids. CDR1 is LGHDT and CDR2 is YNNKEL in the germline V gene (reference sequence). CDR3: CASSQALANGELFF. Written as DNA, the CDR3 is TGTGCCAGCAGCCAAGCGCTTGCGAACGGGGAGCTGTTTTTT.

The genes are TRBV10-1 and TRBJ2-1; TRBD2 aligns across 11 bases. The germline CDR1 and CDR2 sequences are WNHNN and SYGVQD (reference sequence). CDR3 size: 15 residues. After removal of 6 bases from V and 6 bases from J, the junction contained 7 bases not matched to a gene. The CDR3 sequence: CASSLGLAEGNEQFF. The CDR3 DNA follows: TGCGCCAGCAGCCTGGGACTAGCGGAGGGCAATGAGCAGTTCTTC.

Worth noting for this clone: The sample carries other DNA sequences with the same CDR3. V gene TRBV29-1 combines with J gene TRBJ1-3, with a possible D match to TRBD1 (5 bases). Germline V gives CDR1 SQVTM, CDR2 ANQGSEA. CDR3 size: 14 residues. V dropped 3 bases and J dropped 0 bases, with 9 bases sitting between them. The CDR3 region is CSVDSGYSGNTIYF. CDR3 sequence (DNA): TGCAGCGTTGACTCAGGGTACTCTGGAAACACCATATATTTT.

The CDR3 sequence is CASSVGRDTEAFF. The DNA of the CDR3 is TGTGCCAGCAGTGTCGGGCGGGACACTGAAGCTTTCTTT. The gene calls are TRBV2 and TRBJ1-1; D remains unclear. This CDR3 has 13 residues. Germline V gene data show CDR1 as SNHLY and CDR2 as FYNNEI. V lost 4 bases, J lost 3 bases, and 9 bases lay in between.

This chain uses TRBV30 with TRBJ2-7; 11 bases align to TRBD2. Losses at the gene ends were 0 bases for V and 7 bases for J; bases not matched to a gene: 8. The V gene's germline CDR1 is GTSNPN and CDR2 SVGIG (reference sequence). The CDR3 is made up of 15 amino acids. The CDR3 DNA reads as TGTGCCTGGAGTGTACTACTAGCGGGAGTTGGTGAGCAGTACTTC. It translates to CAWSVLLAGVGEQYF.

The CDR3, as DNA: TGTGCCAGCAGCCCTAGCGGGGGGGAATACAATGAGCAGTTCTTC. Its protein is CASSPSGGEYNEQFF. The chain joins TRBV7-8 to TRBJ2-1; 12 bases match TRBD2. The length of the CDR3 is 15 residues. The V segment lost 5 bases and the J segment 4 bases; nucleotides outside the gene matches: 3. Germline CDR1 is SGHVS and CDR2 is FQNEAQ.

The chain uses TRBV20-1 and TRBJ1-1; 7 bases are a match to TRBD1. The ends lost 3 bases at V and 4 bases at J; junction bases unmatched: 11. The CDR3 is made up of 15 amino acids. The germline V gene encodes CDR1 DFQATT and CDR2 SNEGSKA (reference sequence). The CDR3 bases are TGCAGTGCTAGTCTCCAGGGGGGCTTTATCACTGAAGCTTTCTTT. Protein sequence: CSASLQGGFITEAFF.

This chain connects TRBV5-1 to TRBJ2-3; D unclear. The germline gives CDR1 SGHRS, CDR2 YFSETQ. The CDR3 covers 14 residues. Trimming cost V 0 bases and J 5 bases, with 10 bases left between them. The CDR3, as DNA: TGCGCCAGCAGCTTGGCCACGGGTTTAGATACGCAGTATTTT. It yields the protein CASSLATGLDTQYF. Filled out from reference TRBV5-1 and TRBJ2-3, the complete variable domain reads KAGVTQTPRYLIKTRGQQVTLSCSPISGHRSVSWYQQTPGQGLQFLFEYFSETQRNKGNFPGRFSGRQFSNSRSEMNVSTLELGDSALYLCASSLATGLDTQYFGPGTRLTVL.

DNA for the CDR3: TGTGCCAGCAGGACAGGGTTTGATCAGCCCCAGCATTTT. Its protein product is CASRTGFDQPQHF. The chain uses TRBV6-5 and TRBJ1-5; 7 bases are shared with TRBD1. The CDR3 extends over 13 amino acids. The germline V gene has CDR1 MNHEY and CDR2 SVGAGI. Trimming took 6 bases from V and 5 from J; bases not matched to a gene: 4.

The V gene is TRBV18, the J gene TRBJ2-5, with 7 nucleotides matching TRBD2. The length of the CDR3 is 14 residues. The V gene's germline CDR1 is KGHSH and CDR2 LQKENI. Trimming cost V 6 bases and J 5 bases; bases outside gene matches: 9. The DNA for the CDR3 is TGTGCCAGCTCGCCAACCCACGGGGGGGAGACCCAGTACTTC. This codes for CASSPTHGGETQYF.

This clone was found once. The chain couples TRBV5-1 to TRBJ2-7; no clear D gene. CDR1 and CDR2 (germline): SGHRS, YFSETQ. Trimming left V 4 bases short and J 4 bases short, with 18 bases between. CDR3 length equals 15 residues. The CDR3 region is CASSIWPVTRYEQYF. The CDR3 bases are TGCGCCAGCAGCATCTGGCCCGTAACGAGGTACGAGCAGTACTTC.

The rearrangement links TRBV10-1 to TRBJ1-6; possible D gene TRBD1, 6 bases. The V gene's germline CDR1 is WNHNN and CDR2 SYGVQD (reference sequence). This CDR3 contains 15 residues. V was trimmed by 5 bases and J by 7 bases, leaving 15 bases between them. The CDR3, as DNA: TGCGCCAGCAGTTTCAACAGGGATGGCAATTCACCCCTCCACTTT. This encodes CASSFNRDGNSPLHF.

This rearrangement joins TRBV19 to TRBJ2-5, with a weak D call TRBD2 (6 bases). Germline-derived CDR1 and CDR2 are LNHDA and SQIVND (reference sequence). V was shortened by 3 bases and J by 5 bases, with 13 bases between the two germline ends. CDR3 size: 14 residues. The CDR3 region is CASSIAGRSETQYF. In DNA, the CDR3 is TGTGCCAGTAGTATTGCGGGGAGGTCGGAGACCCAGTACTTC.

This CDR3 reads CAIRGGNNNEQFF. CDR3 bases: TGTGCCATCAGGGGGGGGAACAACAATGAGCAGTTCTTC. The V gene is TRBV10-3, the J gene TRBJ2-1, with 7 bases fitting TRBD2. V gave up 6 bases and J gave up 5 bases; unmatched junction bases: 4. The CDR3 spans 13 residues. Germline CDR1 is ENHRY and CDR2 is SYGVKD.

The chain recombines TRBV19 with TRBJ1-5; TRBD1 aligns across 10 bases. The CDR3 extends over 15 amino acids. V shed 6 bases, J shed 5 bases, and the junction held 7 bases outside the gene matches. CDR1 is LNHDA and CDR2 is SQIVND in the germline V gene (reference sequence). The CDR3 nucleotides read TGTGCCAGTAGGCAGACAGGGGGCTACTATCAGCCCCAGCATTTT. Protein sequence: CASRQTGGYYQPQHF.

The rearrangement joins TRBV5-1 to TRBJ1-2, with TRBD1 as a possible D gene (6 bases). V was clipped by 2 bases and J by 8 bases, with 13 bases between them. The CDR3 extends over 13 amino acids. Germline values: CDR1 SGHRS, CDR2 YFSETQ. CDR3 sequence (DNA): TGCGCCAGCAGCTTAACAGGGAACTCGGGCTACACCTTC. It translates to CASSLTGNSGYTF.